These 18 T cell receptor beta chains were sequenced from one sample in a study of cytomegalovirus exposure and HLA in healthy donors. Some clones are missing from TCRdb's copy, which holds only in-frame ones; the method was immunoSEQ multiplex PCR. The sample lists approximately 220,000 clones, approximately 80% occurring once. Sequencing input: PBMCs. Source of these receptors: a woman aged 25-40 years in good health and CMV-seropositive.

V usage is TRBV27 and J usage is TRBJ2-7; no clear D. The CDR3 is made up of 12 amino acids. V lost 7 bases, J lost 4 bases, and 11 bases lay in between. Germline lookup yields CDR1 MNHEY and CDR2 SMNVEV (reference sequence). The CDR3 here is CASIKMGYEQYF. CDR3 bases: TGTGCCAGCATCAAAATGGGGTACGAGCAGTACTTC.

The chain carries TRBV6-5 and TRBJ2-4; tentatively, D is TRBD2 (6 bases). This CDR3 is built from 11 residues. Germline V lookup: CDR1 MNHEY, CDR2 SVGAGI. Deletions cut 6 bases from V and 8 bases from J, with 8 bases between. The CDR3 loop is CASRRGYIQYF. The DNA for the CDR3 is TGTGCCAGCAGACGGGGGTACATTCAGTACTTC.

The V gene is TRBV19, the J gene TRBJ2-3; TRBD2 matches at 12 bases. The CDR3 is 16 amino acids. Germline loops: CDR1 LNHDA, CDR2 SQIVND (reference sequence). Trimming cost V 6 bases and J 0 bases; bases outside gene matches: 4. For the CDR3, the DNA is TGTGCCAGTAGAGAAGGGACTAGCGGGAGCACAGATACGCAGTATTTT. Translation: CASREGTSGSTDTQYF.

This chain uses TRBV29-1 with TRBJ2-7; TRBD1 agrees at 8 bases. The CDR3 sequence is 11 residues long. V was pared by 6 bases and J by 6 bases, with 4 bases of the junction left unmatched. Germline values: CDR1 SQVTM, CDR2 ANQGSEA. The CDR3 nucleotides are TGCAGCGTGTACAGGGGGACCGAGCAGTACTTC. This gives the protein CSVYRGTEQYF.

The genes are TRBV9 and TRBJ2-1; 12 nucleotides agree with TRBD2. Germline loops: CDR1 SGDLS, CDR2 YYNGEE. The V gene end was trimmed by 2 bases and the J gene end by 7 bases; junction bases not matched to a gene: 7. The CDR3 runs 16 residues. CDR3 region: CASSVPLAGGRNEQFF. The DNA of the CDR3 is TGTGCCAGCAGCGTCCCTCTAGCGGGAGGGCGAAATGAGCAGTTCTTC. The full variable domain, completed using reference TRBV9 and TRBJ2-1, is DSGVTQTPKHLITATGQRVTLRCSPRSGDLSVYWYQQSLDQGLQFLIQYYNGEERAKGNILERFSAQQFPDLHSELNLSSLELGDSALYFCASSVPLAGGRNEQFFGPGTRLTVL.

This clone was seen a few times. The V gene is TRBV25-1, the J gene TRBJ1-2; no clear D. Trimming pared 6 bases from V and 6 bases from J, leaving 11 bases between. Germline-derived CDR1 and CDR2 are MGHDK and SYGVNS. The CDR3 has 12 residues. The CDR3 loop reads CASRAESDGYTF. In DNA, the CDR3 is TGTGCCAGCAGGGCAGAATCAGATGGCTACACCTTC.

This sequence joins TRBV5-1 and TRBJ1-4; D unclear. This CDR3 has 17 amino acids. Trimming pared 3 bases from V and 0 bases from J, leaving 15 bases between. Germline-derived CDR1 and CDR2 are SGHRS and YFSETQ. CDR3 region: CASSWAKDSATNEKLFF. The CDR3 nucleotides read TGCGCCAGCAGCTGGGCAAAGGACTCGGCAACTAATGAAAAACTGTTTTTT.

The J gene is TRBJ2-7, the V gene TRBV7-9; TRBD1 aligns across 7 bases. Trimming took 1 base from V and 0 from J; bases not matched to a gene: 6. The CDR3 covers 16 residues. Germline CDR1 and CDR2: SEHNR and FQNEAQ (reference sequence). The CDR3 reads CASSLVTTGISYEQYF. For the CDR3, the DNA is TGTGCCAGCAGCTTAGTCACGACAGGGATCTCCTACGAGCAGTACTTC.

V gene TRBV29-1 combines with J gene TRBJ2-7, with 10 bases matching TRBD2. The CDR3 loop spans 13 amino acids. Germline trimming cut 6 bases from V and 0 bases from J; bases unmatched to any gene: 2. Looked up from germline, CDR1 is SQVTM and CDR2 is ANQGSEA. The CDR3 protein is CSVASGSSYEQYF. The CDR3 bases are TGCAGCGTCGCTAGCGGGAGCTCCTACGAGCAGTACTTC.

In the case of this clone: Compared with germline, one end of the junction differs, possibly owing to a read error. The chain couples TRBV30 to TRBJ1-2; D uncertain. The CDR3 is 12 residues long. Germline values: CDR1 GTSNPN, CDR2 SVGIG (reference sequence). CDR3 bases: TGTGCCTGGAGTGAGGCAGAGCCCGCACCAATCTTC. This codes for CAWSEAEPAPIF. The variable domain in full, completed from reference TRBV30 and TRBJ1-2, reads SQTIHQWPATLVQPVGSPLSLECTVEGTSNPNLYWYRQAAGRGLQLLFYSVGIGQISSEVPQNLSASRPQDRQFILSSKKLLLSDSGFYLCAWSEAEPAPIFGSGTRLTVV.

The V gene is TRBV30, the J gene TRBJ2-7, with 11 nucleotides matching TRBD1. This CDR3 comprises 15 residues. The junction had 7 bases not matched to a gene; V was cut back by 2 bases and J by 4 bases. Germline assignment: CDR1 GTSNPN and CDR2 SVGIG (reference sequence). The CDR3 spells CAWSWRTGGLYEQYF. DNA of the CDR3: TGTGCCTGGAGTTGGAGGACAGGGGGCTTGTACGAGCAGTACTTC.

J is TRBJ1-2 and V is TRBV4-3, with a tentative D call TRBD1 (5 bases). Looked up from germline, CDR1 is LGHNA and CDR2 is YSLEER. V lost 6 bases to trimming and J lost 2 bases, with 13 bases between them. The CDR3 extends over 14 amino acids. The CDR3 DNA reads as TGCGCCAGCAGGGCAGGAGGGGAGAACTATGGCTACACCTTC. Translating gives CASRAGGENYGYTF.

The V gene is TRBV28, the J gene TRBJ2-7; possible D gene TRBD2, 7 bases. Trimming cost V 7 bases and J 7 bases, with 20 bases left between them. This CDR3 contains 14 residues. Germline V lookup: CDR1 MDHEN, CDR2 SYDVKM. The CDR3 spells CASTLRGQGGEQYF. For the CDR3, the DNA is TGTGCCAGCACTCTGCGGGGGCAGGGTGGGGAGCAGTACTTC.

The V gene is TRBV6-5, the J gene TRBJ2-1; D unresolved. The CDR3 has 11 residues. Trimming shortened V by 4 bases and J by 7 bases, and 5 bases separated the two germline ends. Germline V CDR1 and CDR2: MNHEY, SVGAGI. The CDR3 sequence: CASSFGNEQFF. As DNA, the CDR3 is TGTGCCAGCAGTTTCGGTAATGAGCAGTTCTTC.

This clone occurred once. The chain is built from TRBV5-1 and TRBJ2-5, with TRBD2 matching over 9 bases. The germline CDR1 and CDR2 sequences are SGHRS and YFSETQ. This CDR3 has 17 amino acids. The J segment lost 7 bases and the V segment lost 4 bases, leaving 17 bases of the junction unmatched. The CDR3 region has the DNA TGCGCCAGCAGCCAGCAGGTAGCGGGAGCTCTCGGCGGGACCCAGTACTTC. Translating gives CASSQQVAGALGGTQYF.

The rearrangement uses TRBV30 and TRBJ1-5, with D hard to call. V gave up 0 bases and J gave up 5 bases, with 14 bases separating them. The CDR3 contains 15 residues. From germline, CDR1 is GTSNPN and CDR2 SVGIG (reference sequence). This CDR3 is CAWSVYGNTHQPQHF. As DNA, the CDR3 is TGTGCCTGGAGTGTATATGGAAATACTCATCAGCCCCAGCATTTT.

The CDR3 bases are TGTGCCAGCAGCTTGGCGGGGGGTGGCTACGAGCAGTACTTC. Residues: CASSLAGGGYEQYF. The chain joins TRBV5-4 to TRBJ2-7; 7 positions agree with TRBD2. After removal of 0 bases from V and 3 bases from J, the junction contained 3 bases not matched to a gene. CDR1 is SGHNT, CDR2 YYREEE, per germline (reference sequence). The CDR3 has 14 residues.

A few counts support this clone. The chain employs TRBV5-1 and TRBJ2-7; 10 positions match TRBD2. CDR3 length: 15 amino acids. V lost 0 bases, J lost 5 bases, and 5 bases stayed unmatched. Germline CDR1 and CDR2: SGHRS and YFSETQ. The CDR3 protein is CASSLESSGSHEQYF. The CDR3 coding sequence is TGCGCCAGCAGCTTGGAGTCTAGCGGGAGTCACGAGCAGTACTTC.